This paragraph covers one TCR beta chain sequence. Trimming took 7 bases from V and 2 from J, leaving 24 bases between them. This CDR3 is built from 17 residues. CDR1 and CDR2 from the germline V gene are LNHDA and SQIVND (reference sequence). The data belong to a study of blood T cell repertoires in COVID-19. The overall study: Acute and convalescent COVID-19 samples came from the United States, Italy and Spain.

Clones were sequenced by immunoSEQ multiplex PCR, and TCRdb holds only the in-frame ones, with some missing. Of 310,000 or so clones in the sample, more than 80% were seen once. Those enrolled, adults aged roughly 18 to 89 years, came from 24 US areas. Researchers sorted participants into cohorts using their self-reported clinical history. The receptor comes from a woman aged 25 to 39 who had recovered from COVID-19. The chain combines TRBV19 with TRBJ2-7; weak D call: TRBD2 (7 bases). Sequences were obtained from PBMCs or T cells enriched from blood (not recorded which). The CDR3 spells CASNQNGEGEGPYEQYF. Here the CDR3 DNA reads TGTGCCAGTAACCAAAACGGGGAGGGGGAGGGCCCCTACGAGCAGTACTTC.